A single sample gave rise to the 19 T cell receptor beta chains below, sequenced in a study of shared clonotypes between healthy human individuals. Method: immunoSEQ multiplex PCR; TCRdb's copy keeps in-frame clones and lacks some. Among roughly 1 million clones listed, about 80% were seen once. Specimen: memory CD4+ T cells sorted from blood. Subset denoted: CD45RA-negative fraction. These receptors all stem from a man between 18 and 29 years old in good health.

This clone has just one count. V and J are TRBV30 and TRBJ1-2, with a tentative D call TRBD1 (6 bases). The CDR3 is 13 residues long. CDR1 is GTSNPN, CDR2 SVGIG, per germline (reference sequence). The ends were cut back, 1 base at V and 0 bases at J, with 6 bases in the middle. CDR3 sequence: CAWSEGANYGYTF. In nucleotides, the CDR3 is TGTGCCTGGAGTGAGGGGGCTAACTATGGCTACACCTTC.

Details on this clone: A read error may explain this, as a much larger clone is one base away. The chain carries TRBV7-9 and TRBJ1-1; TRBD1 agrees at 9 bases. The germline V gene has CDR1 SEHNR and CDR2 FQNEAQ (reference sequence). V gave up 4 bases and J gave up 1 base; unmatched junction bases: 1. The CDR3 length is 14 residues. The CDR3 loop is CASSSGQGNTEAFF. The CDR3 bases are TGTGCCAGCAGCTCGGGACAGGGGAACACTGAAGCTTTCTTT.

In its sample, this clone was seen a few times. The rearrangement uses TRBV5-1 and TRBJ2-3; 7 bases map to TRBD2. The V gene end was trimmed by 0 bases and the J gene end by 0 bases; junction bases not matched to a gene: 4. The CDR3 has 16 amino acids. CDR1 and CDR2 from the germline V gene are SGHRS and YFSETQ. The CDR3 spells CASSLGLAVSTDTQYF. The CDR3 DNA reads TGCGCCAGCAGCTTGGGTCTAGCGGTGAGCACAGATACGCAGTATTTT.

This chain joins TRBV6-5 and TRBJ2-7, with D perhaps matching TRBD2 (5 bases). This CDR3 contains 13 residues. The V gene lost 8 bases and the J gene lost 1 base, with 12 bases spanning the gap. The germline V gene has CDR1 MNHEY and CDR2 SVGAGI. In DNA, the CDR3 is TGTGCCAGCGCCCGGGAATTTTCCTACGAGCAGTACTTC. It is translated as CASAREFSYEQYF.

As to this clone: The identical CDR3 is also encoded by other nucleotide sequences in the sample. V usage is TRBV6-5 and J usage is TRBJ1-4; no reliable D call. The germline gives CDR1 MNHEY, CDR2 SVGAGI. CDR3 length: 14 residues. V shed 2 bases and J shed 4 bases, with 8 bases lying between them. CDR3 bases: TGTGCCAGCAGTTACAGCGGTAGTAATGAAAAACTGTTTTTT. Translating gives CASSYSGSNEKLFF.

This clone came up many times. The chain couples TRBV7-2 to TRBJ2-7; TRBD2 matches at 7 bases. Looked up from germline, CDR1 is SGHTA and CDR2 is FQGNSA. Losses at the gene ends were 5 bases for V and 7 bases for J; bases not matched to a gene: 17. The CDR3 loop spans 16 amino acids. CDR3 protein: CASSPGVEAGLGEQYF. Here the CDR3 DNA reads TGTGCCAGCAGCCCAGGAGTCGAAGCGGGGCTAGGGGAGCAGTACTTC.

The chain combines TRBV28 with TRBJ2-1; 10 bases line up with TRBD1. The germline V gene has CDR1 MDHEN and CDR2 SYDVKM. After removal of 7 bases from V and 6 bases from J, the junction contained 6 bases not matched to a gene. The CDR3 contains 14 residues. CDR3 in DNA: TGTGCCAGCACCAGGGACAGGGGCCTCAATGAGCAGTTCTTC. The encoded protein is CASTRDRGLNEQFF.

This clone was counted between two and nine times. The V gene is TRBV19, the J gene TRBJ1-6; maybe TRBD1 (5 bases). V lost 4 bases to trimming and J lost 7 bases, with 11 bases between them. The CDR3 has 14 residues. Germline V gene lookup returns CDR1 LNHDA and CDR2 SQIVND (reference sequence). DNA for the CDR3: TGTGCCAGTAGTAGTAGGGGCGGGAATTCACCCCTCCACTTT. Translating it yields CASSSRGGNSPLHF.

This clone was counted once. The CDR3 sequence: CALEGTGPYEQYF. CDR3 in DNA: TGCGCCCTTGAGGGGACAGGGCCCTACGAGCAGTACTTC. The chain carries TRBV5-1 and TRBJ2-7, with 9 nucleotides matching TRBD1. V was pared by 10 bases and J by 2 bases, with 7 bases of the junction left unmatched. CDR3 length: 13 amino acids. Looked up from germline, CDR1 is SGHRS and CDR2 is YFSETQ.

About this clone itself: A clone one base away is much larger, so this may be a read error. This CDR3 is also generated by other DNA sequences in the sample. The chain uses TRBV5-1 and TRBJ1-2; tentatively, D is TRBD1 (5 bases). From germline, CDR1 is SGHRS and CDR2 YFSETQ. Trimming took off 4 bases at V and 3 bases at J, with 7 bases between the two ends. This CDR3 region has 12 residues. The CDR3 nucleotides read TGCGCCAGCAGCAGGGGCGACTATGGCTACACCTTC. This gives the protein CASSRGDYGYTF.

The gene calls are TRBV6-1 and TRBJ1-5; the D gene is possibly TRBD1 (5 bases). V was cut by 6 bases and J by 7 bases, with 16 bases left in between. Germline CDR1 MNHNS, CDR2 SASEGT. There are 14 residues in the CDR3. The CDR3, as DNA: TGTGCCAGCAGGAAGTTTGGGGGTGGCCAGCCCCAGCATTTT. Translation gives CASRKFGGGQPQHF.

This chain connects TRBV30 to TRBJ2-7, with a weak D call TRBD1 (6 bases). Germline-derived CDR1 and CDR2 are GTSNPN and SVGIG (reference sequence). The CDR3 extends over 15 amino acids. Trimming removed 2 bases at V and 6 bases at J, with 20 bases between. The CDR3 is CAWSTPRTVRAEQYF. CDR3 bases: TGTGCCTGGAGTACACCACGGACAGTGAGGGCCGAGCAGTACTTC.

J is TRBJ2-4 and V is TRBV7-3, with 8 positions matching TRBD1. The junction had 6 bases not matched to a gene; V was cut back by 5 bases and J by 6 bases. CDR3 length equals 14 residues. Germline CDR1 and CDR2: SGHTA and FQGTGA. CDR3 nucleotides: TGTGCCAGCAGCCCCCAGGGGGCCGGAAACATTCAGTACTTC. Translation: CASSPQGAGNIQYF.

The chain has TRBV29-1 and TRBJ1-4; 8 nucleotides align to TRBD1. There are 15 residues in the CDR3. Germline V gene data show CDR1 as SQVTM and CDR2 as ANQGSEA. J lost 4 bases, V lost 1 base, and 5 bases had no gene match. The CDR3 spells CSVEVQDRDNEKLFF. The DNA of the CDR3 is TGCAGCGTTGAAGTCCAGGACAGGGATAATGAAAAACTGTTTTTT.

This clone was detected only once. The same CDR3 can be traced to other DNA sequences in this sample. The chain is built from TRBV7-9 and TRBJ2-7; the D gene is possibly TRBD2 (6 bases). This CDR3 has 14 residues. Deletions cut 1 base from V and 4 bases from J, with 11 bases between. Germline V CDR1 and CDR2: SEHNR, FQNEAQ (reference sequence). The chain's CDR3 is CASSLGAGSYEQYF. CDR3 nucleotides: TGTGCCAGCAGCTTAGGGGCGGGATCGTACGAGCAGTACTTC.

The V call is TRBV29-1, the J call TRBJ1-2, with D unresolved. CDR1 is SQVTM, CDR2 ANQGSEA, per germline. The CDR3 length is 11 residues. Trimming stripped 7 bases from V and 4 bases from J, with 10 bases between. The CDR3 spells CSGLSSYGYTF. CDR3 nucleotides: TGCAGCGGGCTCAGCTCCTATGGCTACACCTTC. Variable domain in full (rest from reference TRBV29-1 and TRBJ1-2): SAVISQKPSRDICQRGTSLTIQCQVDSQVTMMFWYRQQPGQSLTLIATANQGSEATYESGFVIDKFPISRPNLTFSTLTVSNMSPEDSSIYLCSGLSSYGYTFGSGTRLTVV.

The sample holds many counts of this clone. The J gene is TRBJ2-7, the V gene TRBV6-1, with TRBD2 matching 10 bases. This CDR3 region has 15 residues. J lost 2 bases, V lost 2 bases, and 3 bases had no gene match. Germline lookup yields CDR1 MNHNS and CDR2 SASEGT. CDR3: CASSELAGAPYEQYF. The CDR3 DNA is TGTGCCAGCAGTGAACTAGCGGGAGCTCCCTACGAGCAGTACTTC.

The chain recombines TRBV18 with TRBJ1-5; the D gene is possibly TRBD1 (5 bases). Per the germline V gene, CDR1 is KGHSH and CDR2 is LQKENI. The length of the CDR3 is 15 residues. The V end lost 2 bases, the J end lost 3 bases, and 11 bases lay between the germline ends. CDR3 in amino acids: CASSPEQGINQPQHF. The CDR3, as DNA: TGTGCCAGCTCACCAGAGCAGGGAATCAATCAGCCCCAGCATTTT.

The chain recombines TRBV28 with TRBJ2-3; 14 bases map to TRBD2. Germline trimming cut 5 bases from V and 1 base from J; bases unmatched to any gene: 5. In germline, CDR1 is MDHEN, CDR2 SYDVKM. The CDR3 runs 17 residues. The CDR3 DNA follows: TGTGCCAGCAGTGGACTAGCGGGGGGCAGGGGCACAGATACGCAGTATTTT. Its translation is CASSGLAGGRGTDTQYF.